What follows describes a single TCR beta chain. The sample comes from a study of PD-1 blockade in mismatch repair-deficient tumors. Measured with immunoSEQ multiplex PCR; TCRdb has only the in-frame clones, and not every one. The sample contains 50,000 to 75,000 clones, about 87% of which appear only once. CDR1 is SEHNR, CDR2 FQNEAQ, per germline (reference sequence). CDR3 size: 13 residues. Trimming shortened V by 0 bases and J by 1 base, and 3 bases separated the two germline ends. The origin of this receptor is an adult with mismatch repair-deficient cancer. The sample consisted of peripheral blood, taken 52 weeks after starting pembrolizumab. The V gene is TRBV7-9, the J gene TRBJ1-1; D gene uncertain. The CDR3: CASSLAENTEAFF. In nucleotides, the CDR3 is TGTGCCAGCAGCTTAGCGGAGAACACTGAAGCTTTCTTT.